Shown below are 11 T cell receptor beta chains from a single sample sequenced in a study of blood T cell repertoires in COVID-19. Assay used: immunoSEQ multiplex PCR; TCRdb lists only in-frame clones, some missing. This sample carries almost 85,000 clones, about 89% of them seen once, and the ten largest clones take under 1.5%. Sequenced sample: PBMCs or T cells enriched from blood (not recorded which). Every receptor here comes from a woman in her forties or fifties with acute COVID-19.

V usage is TRBV10-3 and J usage is TRBJ1-2; TRBD1 matches at 7 bases. V gave up 3 bases and J gave up 4 bases; unmatched junction bases: 11. The CDR3 is 16 amino acids. Germline CDR1 and CDR2: ENHRY and SYGVKD. CDR3 protein: CAISDLNGTAVYGYTF. As DNA, the CDR3 is TGTGCCATCAGTGATCTGAACGGGACAGCTGTCTATGGCTACACCTTC.

The V and J genes are TRBV23-1 and TRBJ1-5; 10 nucleotides line up with TRBD1. TRBV23-1 falls under the ORF class, with uncertain function. The CDR3 covers 15 residues. Trimming at V came to 5 bases and at J to 5 bases, leaving 6 bases not matched to a gene. CDR3 nucleotide sequence: TGCGCCAGCAGTAGCCGGGACAGGGGATATCAGCCCCAGCATTTT. This gives the protein CASSSRDRGYQPQHF.

The CDR3: CASRLAGWEINEQFF. CDR3 bases: TGTGCCAGCCGACTAGCGGGATGGGAAATCAATGAGCAGTTCTTC. This sequence joins TRBV27 and TRBJ2-1; 11 bases are shared with TRBD2. From germline, CDR1 is MNHEY and CDR2 SMNVEV (reference sequence). The V segment lost 8 bases and the J segment 6 bases; nucleotides outside the gene matches: 9. The CDR3 consists of 15 residues.

The V call is TRBV21-1, the J call TRBJ2-5; TRBD2, the table's D call, was not compared with the DNA. TRBV21-1 is an annotated pseudogene. The CDR3 length is 15 residues. CDR3 region: CASSVAPLHRETQYF. The CDR3 nucleotides read TGTGCCAGCAGCGTTGCACCCCTTCATCGGGAGACCCAGTACTTC.

The chain carries TRBV3-1 (or the pseudogene TRBV3-2) and TRBJ2-2; no reliable D call. V was shortened by 6 bases and J by 7 bases, with 12 bases between the two germline ends. Germline lookup yields CDR1 LGHDT and CDR2 YNNKEL (reference sequence). The CDR3 is made up of 13 amino acids. CDR3 in DNA: TGTGCCAGCAGGCCCTCTACCATCGGGGAGCTGTTTTTT. Protein product: CASRPSTIGELFF.

The chain has TRBV12-3 or TRBV12-4 and TRBJ1-5; D is possibly TRBD1 (5 bases). The ends were cut back, 5 bases at V and 2 bases at J, with 7 bases in the middle. CDR3 length: 13 amino acids. CDR3 in amino acids: CASSQGGNQPQHF. The DNA of the CDR3 is TGTGCCAGCAGTCAGGGCGGCAATCAGCCCCAGCATTTT.

V and J are TRBV19 and TRBJ2-1; D might be TRBD2 (7 bases). CDR1 is LNHDA, CDR2 SQIVND, per germline (reference sequence). This CDR3 has 16 amino acids. Trimming took 5 bases from V and 0 from J, leaving 14 bases between them. The CDR3 DNA sequence: TGTGCCAGTAGTCCCGGGGGCGGGAGCTCCTACAATGAGCAGTTCTTC. This codes for CASSPGGGSSYNEQFF.

This chain links TRBV6-1 with TRBJ1-1; D gene ambiguous. The CDR3 totals 16 residues. Trimming removed 4 bases from V and 7 bases from J, with 22 bases in between. The germline V gene has CDR1 MNHNS and CDR2 SASEGT. Written as DNA, the CDR3 is TGTGCCAGCAGTGGCCACACTGGAGTTGAGGGTGGTGAAGCTTTCTTT. It encodes CASSGHTGVEGGEAFF.

This rearrangement joins TRBV7-2 to TRBJ1-1; D gene unclear. Trimming pared 5 bases from V and 1 base from J, leaving 14 bases between. Looked up from germline, CDR1 is SGHTA and CDR2 is FQGNSA. This CDR3 comprises 15 residues. The chain's CDR3 is CASSPWGGSNTEAFF. Here the CDR3 DNA reads TGTGCCAGCAGCCCTTGGGGAGGGTCGAACACTGAAGCTTTCTTT.

The chain employs TRBV18 and TRBJ2-2; 8 bases are shared with TRBD1. With V trimmed by 4 bases and J by 6 bases, 13 bases remained unmatched. This CDR3 has 17 amino acids. From germline, CDR1 is KGHSH and CDR2 LQKENI. CDR3 sequence (DNA): TGTGCCAGCTCACAAAAGGTTCACACAGGGGGACCCGGGGAGCTGTTTTTT. Translating it yields CASSQKVHTGGPGELFF. The variable domain in full, with the rest retrieved from reference TRBV18 and TRBJ2-2, is NAGVMQNPRHLVRRRGQEARLRCSPMKGHSHVYWYRQLPEEGLKFMVYLQKENIIDESGMPKERFSAEFPKEGPSILRIQQVVRGDSAAYFCASSQKVHTGGPGELFFGEGSRLTVL.

As DNA, the CDR3 is TGTGCTAGTGGTTTGGCACAGGGGAACACCGGGGAGCTGTTTTTT. It encodes CASGLAQGNTGELFF. V is TRBV12-5 and J is TRBJ2-2; D is possibly TRBD1 (6 bases). This CDR3 has 15 amino acids. Germline-derived CDR1 and CDR2 are LGHNT and FRNRAP. The V and J ends lost 1 base and 1 base respectively, with 7 bases between them.